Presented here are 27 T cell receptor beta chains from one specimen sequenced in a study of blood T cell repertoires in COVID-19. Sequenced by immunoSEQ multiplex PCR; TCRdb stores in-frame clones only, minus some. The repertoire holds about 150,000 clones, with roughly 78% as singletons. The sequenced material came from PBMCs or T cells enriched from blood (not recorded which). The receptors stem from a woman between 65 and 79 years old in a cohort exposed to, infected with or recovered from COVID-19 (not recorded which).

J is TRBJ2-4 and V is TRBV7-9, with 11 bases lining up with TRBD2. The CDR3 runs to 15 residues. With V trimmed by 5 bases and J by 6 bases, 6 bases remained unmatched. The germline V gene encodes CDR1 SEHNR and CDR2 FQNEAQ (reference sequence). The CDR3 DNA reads TGTGCCAGCAGCCCCCTCGGGACTAGCGGAAACATTCAGTACTTC. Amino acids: CASSPLGTSGNIQYF.

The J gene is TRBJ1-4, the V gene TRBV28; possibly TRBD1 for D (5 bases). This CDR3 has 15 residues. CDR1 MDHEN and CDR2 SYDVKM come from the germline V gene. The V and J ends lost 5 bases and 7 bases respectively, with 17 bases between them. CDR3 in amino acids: CASSPPGGEGEKLFF. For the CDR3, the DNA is TGTGCCAGCAGTCCCCCGGGGGGGGAGGGTGAAAAACTGTTTTTT.

This chain's CDR3 is CASQTGTTEAFF. In nucleotides, the CDR3 is TGTGCCAGTCAGACAGGGACGACTGAAGCTTTCTTT. The chain is built from TRBV14 and TRBJ1-1; 7 nucleotides line up with TRBD1. Trimming took 9 bases from V and 5 from J; bases not matched to a gene: 6. Germline CDR1 is SGHDN and CDR2 is FVKESK. The CDR3 has 12 amino acids.

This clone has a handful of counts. The CDR3 sequence: CASSAQTALNEKLFF. The CDR3 bases are TGTGCCAGTAGTGCACAGACAGCACTTAATGAAAAACTGTTTTTT. This sequence joins TRBV19 and TRBJ1-4; D may be TRBD1 (5 bases). Deletions cut 5 bases from V and 4 bases from J, with 14 bases between. Looked up from germline, CDR1 is LNHDA and CDR2 is SQIVND (reference sequence). The CDR3 is 15 amino acids.

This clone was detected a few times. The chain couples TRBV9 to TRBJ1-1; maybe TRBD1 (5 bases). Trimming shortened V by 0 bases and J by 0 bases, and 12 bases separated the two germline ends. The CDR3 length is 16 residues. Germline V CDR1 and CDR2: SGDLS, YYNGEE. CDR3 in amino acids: CASSVGVGRVNTEAFF. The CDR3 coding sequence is TGTGCCAGCAGCGTAGGCGTAGGCAGGGTGAACACTGAAGCTTTCTTT.

The CDR3, as DNA: TGCGCCAGCAGCTTGATCGTGGAGCACACCGGGGAGCTGTTTTTT. Translated, it gives CASSLIVEHTGELFF. This chain links TRBV5-1 with TRBJ2-2; D gene uncertain. The CDR3 extends over 15 amino acids. Germline V gives CDR1 SGHRS, CDR2 YFSETQ. V was pared by 1 base and J by 3 bases, with 10 bases between. The full variable domain, rest sourced from reference TRBV5-1 and TRBJ2-2, is KAGVTQTPRYLIKTRGQQVTLSCSPISGHRSVSWYQQTPGQGLQFLFEYFSETQRNKGNFPGRFSGRQFSNSRSEMNVSTLELGDSALYLCASSLIVEHTGELFFGEGSRLTVL.

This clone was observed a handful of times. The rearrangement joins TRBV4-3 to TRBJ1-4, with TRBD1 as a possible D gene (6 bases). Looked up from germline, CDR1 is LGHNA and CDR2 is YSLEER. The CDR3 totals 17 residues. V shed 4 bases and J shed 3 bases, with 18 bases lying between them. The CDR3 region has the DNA TGCGCCAGCAGCCGGGACACATGGACGTTGGCTAATGAAAAACTGTTTTTT. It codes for CASSRDTWTLANEKLFF.

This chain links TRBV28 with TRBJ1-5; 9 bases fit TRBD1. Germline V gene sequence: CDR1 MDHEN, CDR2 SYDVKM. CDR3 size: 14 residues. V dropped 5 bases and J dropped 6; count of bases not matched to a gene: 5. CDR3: CASSGTGRFQPQHF. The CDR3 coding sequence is TGTGCCAGCAGTGGGACAGGGAGGTTTCAGCCCCAGCATTTT.

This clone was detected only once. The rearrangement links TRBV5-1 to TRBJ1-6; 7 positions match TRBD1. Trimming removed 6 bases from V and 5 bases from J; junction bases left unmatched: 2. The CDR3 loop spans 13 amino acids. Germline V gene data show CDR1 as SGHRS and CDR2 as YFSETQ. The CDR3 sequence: CASTGQDNSPLHF. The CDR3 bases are TGCGCCAGCACTGGACAGGATAATTCACCCCTCCACTTT. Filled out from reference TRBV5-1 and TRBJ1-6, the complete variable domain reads KAGVTQTPRYLIKTRGQQVTLSCSPISGHRSVSWYQQTPGQGLQFLFEYFSETQRNKGNFPGRFSGRQFSNSRSEMNVSTLELGDSALYLCASTGQDNSPLHFGNGTRLTVT.

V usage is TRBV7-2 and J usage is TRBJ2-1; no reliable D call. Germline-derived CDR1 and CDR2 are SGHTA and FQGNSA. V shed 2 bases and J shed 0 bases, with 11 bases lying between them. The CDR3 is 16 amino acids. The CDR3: CASSLTMMSSYNEQFF. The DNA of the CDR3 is TGTGCCAGCAGCTTAACGATGATGAGCTCCTACAATGAGCAGTTCTTC. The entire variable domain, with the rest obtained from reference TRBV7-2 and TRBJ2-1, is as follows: GAGVSQSPSNKVTEKGKDVELRCDPISGHTALYWYRQSLGQGLEFLIYFQGNSAPDKSGLPSDRFSAERTGGSVSTLTIQRTQQEDSAVYLCASSLTMMSSYNEQFFGPGTRLTVL.

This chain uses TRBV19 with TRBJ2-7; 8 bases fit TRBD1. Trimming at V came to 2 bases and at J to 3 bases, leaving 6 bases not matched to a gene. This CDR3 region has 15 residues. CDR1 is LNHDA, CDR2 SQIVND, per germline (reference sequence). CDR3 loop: CASSIKGDRIYEQYF. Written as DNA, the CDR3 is TGTGCCAGTAGTATAAAAGGGGACAGGATCTACGAGCAGTACTTC.

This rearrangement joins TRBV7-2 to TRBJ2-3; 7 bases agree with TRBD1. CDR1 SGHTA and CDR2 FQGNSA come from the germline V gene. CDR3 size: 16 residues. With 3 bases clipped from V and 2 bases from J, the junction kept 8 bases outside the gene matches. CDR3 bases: TGTGCCAGCAGCTTGACGGCGACAGGGCCCACAGATACGCAGTATTTT. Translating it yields CASSLTATGPTDTQYF. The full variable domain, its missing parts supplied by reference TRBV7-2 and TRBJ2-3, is GAGVSQSPSNKVTEKGKDVELRCDPISGHTALYWYRQSLGQGLEFLIYFQGNSAPDKSGLPSDRFSAERTGGSVSTLTIQRTQQEDSAVYLCASSLTATGPTDTQYFGPGTRLTVL.

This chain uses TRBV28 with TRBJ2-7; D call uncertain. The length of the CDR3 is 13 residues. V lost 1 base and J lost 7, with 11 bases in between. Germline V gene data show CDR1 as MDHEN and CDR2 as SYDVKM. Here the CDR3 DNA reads TGTGCCAGCAGTTTATTCCCGGCAGGAGAGCAGTACTTC. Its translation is CASSLFPAGEQYF.

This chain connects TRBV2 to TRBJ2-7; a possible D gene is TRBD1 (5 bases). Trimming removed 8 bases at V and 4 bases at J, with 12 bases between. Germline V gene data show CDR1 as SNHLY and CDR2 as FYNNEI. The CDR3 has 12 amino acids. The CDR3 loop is CASLQGLYEQYF. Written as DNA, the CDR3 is TGTGCCAGCCTCCAGGGCCTGTACGAGCAGTACTTC.

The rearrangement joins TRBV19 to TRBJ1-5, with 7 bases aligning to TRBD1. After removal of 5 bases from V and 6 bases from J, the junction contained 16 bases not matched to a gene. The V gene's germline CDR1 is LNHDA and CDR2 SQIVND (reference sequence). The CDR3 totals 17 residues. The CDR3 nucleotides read TGTGCCAGTAGTGCCTCGGACAGGTTCATGTGGAGTCAGCCCCAGCATTTT. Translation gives CASSASDRFMWSQPQHF.

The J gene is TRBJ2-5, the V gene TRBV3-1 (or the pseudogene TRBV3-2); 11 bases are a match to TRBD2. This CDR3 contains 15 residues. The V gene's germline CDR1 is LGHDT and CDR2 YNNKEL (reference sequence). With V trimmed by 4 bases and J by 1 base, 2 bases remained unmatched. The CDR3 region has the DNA TGTGCCAGCAGCCCGACTAGCGGGACCCAAGAGACCCAGTACTTC. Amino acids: CASSPTSGTQETQYF.

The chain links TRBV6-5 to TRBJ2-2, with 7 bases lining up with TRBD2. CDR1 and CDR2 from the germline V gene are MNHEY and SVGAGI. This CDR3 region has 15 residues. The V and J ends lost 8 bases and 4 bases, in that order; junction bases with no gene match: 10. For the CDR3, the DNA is TGTGCCAGCGGGTGGGAGGGTGGTATCACCGGGGAGCTGTTTTTT. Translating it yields CASGWEGGITGELFF.

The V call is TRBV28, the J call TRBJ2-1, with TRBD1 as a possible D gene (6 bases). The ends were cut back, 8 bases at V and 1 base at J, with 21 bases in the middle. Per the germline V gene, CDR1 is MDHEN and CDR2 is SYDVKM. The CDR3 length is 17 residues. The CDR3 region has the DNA TGTGCCAGCGGATTGGTACAGGGTACCGAATCCTACAATGAGCAGTTCTTC. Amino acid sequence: CASGLVQGTESYNEQFF.

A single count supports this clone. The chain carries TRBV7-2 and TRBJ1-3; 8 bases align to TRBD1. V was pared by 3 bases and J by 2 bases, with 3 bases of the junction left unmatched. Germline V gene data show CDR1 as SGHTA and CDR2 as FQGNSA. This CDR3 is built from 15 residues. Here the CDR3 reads CASSFRGPTGNTIYF. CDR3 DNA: TGTGCCAGCAGCTTCAGGGGGCCAACTGGAAACACCATATATTTT.

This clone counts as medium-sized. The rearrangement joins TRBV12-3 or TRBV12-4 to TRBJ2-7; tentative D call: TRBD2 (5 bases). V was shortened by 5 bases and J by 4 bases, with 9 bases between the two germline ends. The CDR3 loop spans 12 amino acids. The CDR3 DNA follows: TGTGCCAGCAGTGACGGGGATTACGAGCAGTACTTC. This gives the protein CASSDGDYEQYF.

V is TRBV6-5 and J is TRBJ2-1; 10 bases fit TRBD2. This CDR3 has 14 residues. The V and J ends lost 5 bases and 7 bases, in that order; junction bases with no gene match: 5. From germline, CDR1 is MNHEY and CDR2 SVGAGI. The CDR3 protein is CASSPAGGANEQFF. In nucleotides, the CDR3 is TGTGCCAGCAGTCCAGCGGGAGGGGCGAATGAGCAGTTCTTC.

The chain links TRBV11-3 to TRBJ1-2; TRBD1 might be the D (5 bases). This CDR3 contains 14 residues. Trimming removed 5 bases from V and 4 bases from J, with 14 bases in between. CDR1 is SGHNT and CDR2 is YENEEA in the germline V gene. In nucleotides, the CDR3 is TGTGCCAGCAGCCCCCGCGGGGGAGCCTATGGCTACACCTTC. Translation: CASSPRGGAYGYTF.

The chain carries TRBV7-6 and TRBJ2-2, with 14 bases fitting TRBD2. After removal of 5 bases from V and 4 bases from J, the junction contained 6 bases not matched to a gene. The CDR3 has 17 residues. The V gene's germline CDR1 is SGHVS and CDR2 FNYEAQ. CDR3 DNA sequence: TGTGCCAGCAGCCCGGGACTAGCGGGAGATCCCACCGGGGAGCTGTTTTTT. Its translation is CASSPGLAGDPTGELFF.

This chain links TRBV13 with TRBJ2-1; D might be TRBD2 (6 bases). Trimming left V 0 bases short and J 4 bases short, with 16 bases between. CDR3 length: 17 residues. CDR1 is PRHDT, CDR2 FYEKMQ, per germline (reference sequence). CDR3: CASSLGPTGLAYNEQFF. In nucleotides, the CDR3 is TGTGCCAGCAGCTTAGGACCCACGGGGCTAGCGTACAATGAGCAGTTCTTC.

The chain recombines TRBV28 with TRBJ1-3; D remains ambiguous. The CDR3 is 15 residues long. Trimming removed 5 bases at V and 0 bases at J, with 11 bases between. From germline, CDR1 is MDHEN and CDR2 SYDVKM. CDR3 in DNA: TGTGCCAGCAGTCCCCTGGGAGCCTCTGGAAACACCATATATTTT. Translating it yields CASSPLGASGNTIYF. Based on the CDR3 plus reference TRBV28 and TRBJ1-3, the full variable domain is DVKVTQSSRYLVKRTGEKVFLECVQDMDHENMFWYRQDPGLGLRLIYFSYDVKMKEKGDIPEGYSVSREKKERFSLILESASTNQTSMYLCASSPLGASGNTIYFGEGSWLTVV.

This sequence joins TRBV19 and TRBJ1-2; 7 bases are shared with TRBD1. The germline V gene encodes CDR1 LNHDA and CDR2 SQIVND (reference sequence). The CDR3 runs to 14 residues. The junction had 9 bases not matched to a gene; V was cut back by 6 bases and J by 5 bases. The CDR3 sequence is CASRHTGEGYGYTF. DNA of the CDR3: TGTGCCAGTAGACACACAGGGGAAGGATATGGCTACACCTTC.

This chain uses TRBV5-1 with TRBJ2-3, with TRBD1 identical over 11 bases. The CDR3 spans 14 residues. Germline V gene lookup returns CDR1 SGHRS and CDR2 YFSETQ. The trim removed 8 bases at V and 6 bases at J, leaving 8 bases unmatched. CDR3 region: CASEDRGLLDTQYF. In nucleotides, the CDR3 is TGCGCCAGTGAGGACAGGGGGCTTCTGGATACGCAGTATTTT.